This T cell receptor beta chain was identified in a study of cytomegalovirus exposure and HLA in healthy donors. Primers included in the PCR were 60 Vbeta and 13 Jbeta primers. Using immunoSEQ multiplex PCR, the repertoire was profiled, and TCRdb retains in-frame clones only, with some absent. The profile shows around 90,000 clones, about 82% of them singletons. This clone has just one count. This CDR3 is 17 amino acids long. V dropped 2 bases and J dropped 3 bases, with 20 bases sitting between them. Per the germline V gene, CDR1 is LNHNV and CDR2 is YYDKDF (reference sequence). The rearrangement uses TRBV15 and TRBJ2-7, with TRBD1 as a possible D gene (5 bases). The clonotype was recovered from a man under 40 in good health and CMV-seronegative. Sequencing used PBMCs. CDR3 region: CATSRIFGLTGHYEQYF. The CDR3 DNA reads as TGTGCCACCAGCAGAATTTTCGGGCTAACAGGCCACTACGAGCAGTACTTC.